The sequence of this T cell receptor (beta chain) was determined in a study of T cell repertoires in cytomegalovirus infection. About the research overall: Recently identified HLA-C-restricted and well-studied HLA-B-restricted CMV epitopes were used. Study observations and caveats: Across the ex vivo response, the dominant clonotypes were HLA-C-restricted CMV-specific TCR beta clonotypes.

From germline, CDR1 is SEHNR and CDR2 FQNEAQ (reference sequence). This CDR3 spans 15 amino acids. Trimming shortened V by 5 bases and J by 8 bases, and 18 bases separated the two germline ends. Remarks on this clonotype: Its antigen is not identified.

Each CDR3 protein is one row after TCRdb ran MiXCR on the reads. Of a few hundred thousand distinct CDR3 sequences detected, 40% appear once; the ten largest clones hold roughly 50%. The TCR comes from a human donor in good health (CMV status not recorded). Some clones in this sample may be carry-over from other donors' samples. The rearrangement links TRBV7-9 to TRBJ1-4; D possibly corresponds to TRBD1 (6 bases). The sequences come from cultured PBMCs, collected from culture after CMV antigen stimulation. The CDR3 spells CASSQMGAGEEKLFF. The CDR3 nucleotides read TGTGCCAGCAGCCAAATGGGGGCAGGGGAAGAAAAACTGTTTTTT.